These T cell receptor beta chains were read from a single sample in a study of early T cells in non-severe SARS-CoV-2 infection. Each CDR3 protein gets one entry after TCRdb re-called the 5' RACE reads with MiXCR. The table has more than 50,000 distinct CDR3 sequences, less than 15% seen once. The specimen was whole blood, collected at baseline. The receptor source for this set is an adult who was a healthcare worker with PCR-confirmed SARS-CoV-2 infection or an uninfected control (not recorded which). Both conserved end residues are trimmed from each CDR3.

V gene,J gene,CDR3 protein
TRBV5-8,TRBJ2-4,ASSLWTTNTAKNIQY
TRBV7-9,TRBJ2-7,ASSPASGGGEQY
TRBV27,TRBJ2-5,ASSLSGGIEETQY
TRBV11-2,TRBJ2-2,ASSSTGTGELF
TRBV29-1,TRBJ1-5,SVGSGDQPQH
TRBV7-8,TRBJ2-1,ASSSGTYGYNEQF
TRBV12-3/TRBV12-4,TRBJ1-3,ASSLNSGNTIY
TRBV2,TRBJ2-5,ASSAGAQETQY
TRBV12-3/TRBV12-4,TRBJ2-1,ASIIIGQNEQF
TRBV2,TRBJ1-4,ASAVTGDEKLF
TRBV7-9,TRBJ1-1,ASSSTRTGMSTEAF
TRBV20-1,TRBJ1-1,SATDSPTEAF
TRBV20-1,TRBJ2-7,SAGGQTYEQY
TRBV7-9,TRBJ2-2,ASSLPDSIPGELF
TRBV29-1,TRBJ2-5,SVEGGVEETQY
TRBV2,TRBJ2-7,ASSEVQSRWNEQY
TRBV7-2,TRBJ1-2,ASSFWTGNYGYT
TRBV28,TRBJ1-5,ASSPATVGNQPQH